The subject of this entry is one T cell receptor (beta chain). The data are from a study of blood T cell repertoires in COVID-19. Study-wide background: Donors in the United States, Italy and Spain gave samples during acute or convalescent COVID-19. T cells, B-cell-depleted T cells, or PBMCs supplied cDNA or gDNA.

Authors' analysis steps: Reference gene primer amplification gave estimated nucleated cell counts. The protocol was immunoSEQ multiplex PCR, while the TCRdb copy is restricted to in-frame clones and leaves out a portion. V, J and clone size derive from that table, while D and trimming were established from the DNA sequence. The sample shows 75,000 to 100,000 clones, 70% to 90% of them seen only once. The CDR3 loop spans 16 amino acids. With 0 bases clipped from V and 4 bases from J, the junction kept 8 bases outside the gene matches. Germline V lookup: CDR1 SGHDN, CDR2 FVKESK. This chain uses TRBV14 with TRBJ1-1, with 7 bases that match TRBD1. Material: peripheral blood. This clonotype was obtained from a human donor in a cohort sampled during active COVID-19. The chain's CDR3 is CASSQDVNRGGTEAFF. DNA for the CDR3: TGTGCCAGCAGCCAAGATGTGAACAGGGGTGGCACTGAAGCTTTCTTT.